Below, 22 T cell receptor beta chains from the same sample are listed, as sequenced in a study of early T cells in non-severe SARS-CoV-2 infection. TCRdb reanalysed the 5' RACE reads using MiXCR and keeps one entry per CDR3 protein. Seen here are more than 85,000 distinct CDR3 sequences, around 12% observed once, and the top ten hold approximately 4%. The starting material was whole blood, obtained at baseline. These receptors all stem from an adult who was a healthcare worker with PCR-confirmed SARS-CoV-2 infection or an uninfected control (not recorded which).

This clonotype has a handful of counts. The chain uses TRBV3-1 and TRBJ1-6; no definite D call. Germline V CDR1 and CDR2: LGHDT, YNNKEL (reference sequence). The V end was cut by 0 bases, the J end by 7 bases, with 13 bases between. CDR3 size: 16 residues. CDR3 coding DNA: TGTGCCAGCAGCCAAGATTCCGCAGCGCCGAATTCACCCCTCCACTTT. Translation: CASSQDSAAPNSPLHF.

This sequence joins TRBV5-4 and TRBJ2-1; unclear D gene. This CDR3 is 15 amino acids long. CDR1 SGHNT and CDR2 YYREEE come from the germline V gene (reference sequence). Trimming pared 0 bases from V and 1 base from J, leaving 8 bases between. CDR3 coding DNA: TGTGCCAGCAGCTTGGGACTTGATTCCTACAATGAGCAGTTCTTC. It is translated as CASSLGLDSYNEQFF.

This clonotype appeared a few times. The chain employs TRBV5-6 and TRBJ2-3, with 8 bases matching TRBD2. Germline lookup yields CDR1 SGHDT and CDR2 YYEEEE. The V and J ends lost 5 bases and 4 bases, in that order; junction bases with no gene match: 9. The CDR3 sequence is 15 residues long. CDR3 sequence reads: CASRPPGGASDTQYF. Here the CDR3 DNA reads TGTGCCAGCAGACCCCCGGGAGGGGCATCAGATACGCAGTATTTT.

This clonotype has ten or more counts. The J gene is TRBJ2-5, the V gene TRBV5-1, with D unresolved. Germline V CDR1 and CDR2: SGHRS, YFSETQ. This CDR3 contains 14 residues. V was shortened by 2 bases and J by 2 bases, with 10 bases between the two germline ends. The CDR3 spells CASSFGTFQETQYF. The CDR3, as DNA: TGCGCCAGCAGCTTCGGAACGTTTCAAGAGACCCAGTACTTC.

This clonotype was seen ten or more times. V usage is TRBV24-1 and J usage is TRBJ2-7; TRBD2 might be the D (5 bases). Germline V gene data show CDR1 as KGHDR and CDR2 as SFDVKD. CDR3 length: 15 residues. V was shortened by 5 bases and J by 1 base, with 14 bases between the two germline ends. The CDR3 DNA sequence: TGTGCCACCAGTGCGGGGTACGGTGGGTCCTACGAGCAGTACTTC. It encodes CATSAGYGGSYEQYF.

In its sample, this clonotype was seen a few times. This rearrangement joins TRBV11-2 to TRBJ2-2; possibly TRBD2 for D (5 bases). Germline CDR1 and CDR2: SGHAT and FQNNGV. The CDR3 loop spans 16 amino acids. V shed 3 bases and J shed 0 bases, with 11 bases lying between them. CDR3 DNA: TGTGCCAGCAGCTTCACTTCGGGGTCGAACACCGGGGAGCTGTTTTTT. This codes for CASSFTSGSNTGELFF.

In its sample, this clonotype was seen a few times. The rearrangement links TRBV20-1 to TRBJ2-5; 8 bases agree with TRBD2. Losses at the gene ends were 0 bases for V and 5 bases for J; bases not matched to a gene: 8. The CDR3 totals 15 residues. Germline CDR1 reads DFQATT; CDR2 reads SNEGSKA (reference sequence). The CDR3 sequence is CSARDPGLADETQYF. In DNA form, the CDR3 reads TGCAGTGCTAGAGATCCCGGACTAGCAGACGAGACCCAGTACTTC.

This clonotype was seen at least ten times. The CDR3 reads CSPTGHPTDTQYF. As DNA, the CDR3 is TGCAGTCCAACCGGCCATCCCACAGATACGCAGTATTTT. This chain links TRBV20-1 with TRBJ2-3; D gene uncertain. Trimming shortened V by 8 bases and J by 2 bases, and 14 bases separated the two germline ends. CDR1 and CDR2 from the germline V gene are DFQATT and SNEGSKA (reference sequence). The CDR3 covers 13 residues.

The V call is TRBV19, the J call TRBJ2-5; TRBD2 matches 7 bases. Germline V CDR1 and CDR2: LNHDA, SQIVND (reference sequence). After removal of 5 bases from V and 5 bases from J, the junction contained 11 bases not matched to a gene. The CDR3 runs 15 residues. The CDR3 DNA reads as TGTGCCAGTAGTGGGGGAGCGGGGCGTCGGGAGACCCAGTACTTC. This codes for CASSGGAGRRETQYF.

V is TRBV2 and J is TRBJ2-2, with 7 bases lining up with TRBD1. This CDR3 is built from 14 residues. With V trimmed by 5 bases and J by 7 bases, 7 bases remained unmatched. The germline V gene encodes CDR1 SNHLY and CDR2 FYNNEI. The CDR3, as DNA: TGTGCCAGCAGTCAAATCAGGGGGATCGGGGAGCTGTTTTTT. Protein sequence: CASSQIRGIGELFF.

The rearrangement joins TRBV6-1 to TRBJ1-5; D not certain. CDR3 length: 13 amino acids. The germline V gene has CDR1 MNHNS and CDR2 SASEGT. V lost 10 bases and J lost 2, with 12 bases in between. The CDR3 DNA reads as TGTGCCACCGCAAAGGACGGCAATCAGCCCCAGCATTTT. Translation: CATAKDGNQPQHF.

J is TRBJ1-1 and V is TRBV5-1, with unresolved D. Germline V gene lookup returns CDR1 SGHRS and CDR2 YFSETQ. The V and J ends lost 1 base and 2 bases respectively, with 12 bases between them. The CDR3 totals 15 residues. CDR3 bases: TGCGCCAGCAGCTTGTATACAGCCCTCAACACTGAAGCTTTCTTT. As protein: CASSLYTALNTEAFF.

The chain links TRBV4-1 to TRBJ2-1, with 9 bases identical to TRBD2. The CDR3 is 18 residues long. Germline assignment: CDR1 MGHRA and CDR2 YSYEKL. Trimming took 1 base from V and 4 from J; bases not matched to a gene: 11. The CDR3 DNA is TGCGCCAGCAGCCAAGCTTGGTTGCTAGCGGGATGGTACAATGAGCAGTTCTTC. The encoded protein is CASSQAWLLAGWYNEQFF.

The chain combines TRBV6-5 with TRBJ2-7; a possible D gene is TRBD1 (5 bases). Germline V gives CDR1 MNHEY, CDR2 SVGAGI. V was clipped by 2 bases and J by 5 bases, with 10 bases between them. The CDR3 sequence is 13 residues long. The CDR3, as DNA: TGTGCCAGCAGTTACCAGGGCGCCAACGAGCAGTACTTC. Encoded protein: CASSYQGANEQYF.

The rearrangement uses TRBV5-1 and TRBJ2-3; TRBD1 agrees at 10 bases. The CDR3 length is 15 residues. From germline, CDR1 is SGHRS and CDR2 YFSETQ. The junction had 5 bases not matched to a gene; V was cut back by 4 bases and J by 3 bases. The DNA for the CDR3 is TGCGCCAGCAGCCACGGGGACAGGGGAACAGATACGCAGTATTTT. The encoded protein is CASSHGDRGTDTQYF.

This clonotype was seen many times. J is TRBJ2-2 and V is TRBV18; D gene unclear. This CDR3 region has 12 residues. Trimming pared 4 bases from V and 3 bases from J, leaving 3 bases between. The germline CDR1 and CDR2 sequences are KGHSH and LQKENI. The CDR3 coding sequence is TGTGCCAGCTCACGGGACACCGGGGAGCTGTTTTTT. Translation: CASSRDTGELFF.

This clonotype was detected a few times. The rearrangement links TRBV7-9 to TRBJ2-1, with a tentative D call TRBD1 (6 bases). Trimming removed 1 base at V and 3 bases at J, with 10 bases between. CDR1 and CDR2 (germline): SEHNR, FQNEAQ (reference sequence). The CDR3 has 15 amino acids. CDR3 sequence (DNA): TGTGCCAGCAGCTTAGGGGGGCCCTTCTACAATGAGCAGTTCTTC. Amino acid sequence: CASSLGGPFYNEQFF.

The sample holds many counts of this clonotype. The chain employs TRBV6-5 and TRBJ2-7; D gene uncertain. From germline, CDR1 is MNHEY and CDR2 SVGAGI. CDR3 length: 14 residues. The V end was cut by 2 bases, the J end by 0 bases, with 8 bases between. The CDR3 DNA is TGTGCCAGCAGTTACGGGGTCAGCTCCTACGAGCAGTACTTC. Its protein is CASSYGVSSYEQYF.

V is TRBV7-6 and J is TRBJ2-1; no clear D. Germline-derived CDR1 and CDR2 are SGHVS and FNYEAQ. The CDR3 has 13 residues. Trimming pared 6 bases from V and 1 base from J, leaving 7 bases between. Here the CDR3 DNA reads TGTGCCAGCAGGCCCCAATCCTACAATGAGCAGTTCTTC. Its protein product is CASRPQSYNEQFF.

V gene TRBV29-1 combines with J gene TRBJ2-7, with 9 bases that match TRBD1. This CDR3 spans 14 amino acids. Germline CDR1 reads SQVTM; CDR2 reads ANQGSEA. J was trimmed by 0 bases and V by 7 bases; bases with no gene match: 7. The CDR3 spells CSASDRGVSYEQYF. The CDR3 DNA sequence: TGCAGCGCCTCCGACAGGGGGGTCTCCTACGAGCAGTACTTC.

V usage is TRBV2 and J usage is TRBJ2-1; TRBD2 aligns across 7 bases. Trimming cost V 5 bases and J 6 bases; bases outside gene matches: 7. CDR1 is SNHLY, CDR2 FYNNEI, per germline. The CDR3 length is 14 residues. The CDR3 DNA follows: TGTGCCAGCAGTAACCGGGACTACTTCAATGAGCAGTTCTTC. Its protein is CASSNRDYFNEQFF.

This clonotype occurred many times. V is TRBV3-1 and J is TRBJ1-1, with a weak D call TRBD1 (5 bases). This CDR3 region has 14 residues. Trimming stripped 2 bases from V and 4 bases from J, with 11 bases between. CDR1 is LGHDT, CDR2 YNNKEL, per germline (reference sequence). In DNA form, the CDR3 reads TGTGCCAGCAGCCAACTCGGGGGTGGCACTGAAGCTTTCTTT. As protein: CASSQLGGGTEAFF.